The present entry profiles one T cell receptor (beta chain) with its context. Its antigen remains unknown. The source of the sample is a study of cytomegalovirus exposure and HLA in healthy donors. Study as a whole: Around 77% of 300 to 450 genotyped donors fell in the Caucasian-associated ancestry cluster.

PCR amplification relied on 60 Vbeta primers (plus 13 Jbeta primers). The method was immunoSEQ multiplex PCR; TCRdb's version includes in-frame clones alone and lacks a portion of them. The data contain some 200,000 clones, around 74% of them singletons. Germline loops: CDR1 LNHDA, CDR2 SQIVND (reference sequence). J gave up 10 bases and V 6 bases, and 9 bases lay outside the gene matches. This CDR3 region has 13 residues. Study results and limitations: In vitro data verified a few CMV-associated chains as specific for CMV antigens. The productive fraction for most TCR beta V segments was about 90% or about 30% in an earlier analysis.

The receptor was isolated from a girl aged 10-17 years in good health and CMV-seropositive. Specimen: PBMCs. This sequence joins TRBV19 and TRBJ1-1, with 9 bases lining up with TRBD1. CDR3 in DNA: TGTGCCAGTAGCACCGACAGGGGGATTCGAGCTTTCTTT. This sequence encodes CASSTDRGIRAFF.